This TCR beta chain appears in the sequencing data of a study of T cells in Graves' hyperthyroidism and ophthalmopathy. Whole-study results and caveats: Stable hyperthyroidism was told apart from ophthalmopathy by a model built on 13 V-J features.

Amplification yielded TCR beta CDR3 regions, with RNA transcripts as the source. First-round RT-PCR of the TCR CDR3 relied on the HTBI primer set. TCRdb called the multiplex PCR reads again in MiXCR, with one record for every CDR3 protein. The data contain about 380,000 distinct CDR3 sequences, 13% of them singletons. This clonotype was recorded a few times. Its antigen remains unidentified. CDR3 size: 16 residues. Trimming stripped 2 bases from V and 4 bases from J, with 18 bases between. Germline lookup yields CDR1 GTSNPN and CDR2 SVGIG (reference sequence). Not enrolled were patients with uncontrolled infection, other autoimmune disease, pregnancy or lactation.

The sample comprised blood. The source of this sequence is a man in his thirties or forties with Graves' hyperthyroidism that later progressed to Graves' ophthalmopathy. The chain recombines TRBV30 with TRBJ1-3, with a possible D match to TRBD1 (6 bases). This CDR3 reads CAWSMTGTGGGNTIYF. The CDR3 region has the DNA TGTGCCTGGAGTATGACCGGGACCGGGGGCGGAAACACCATATATTTT.